These 10 T cell receptor beta chains were sequenced from one sample in a study of blood T cell repertoires in COVID-19 (TCRdb year 2020). Library construction relied on the immunoSEQ multiplex PCR assay. Sourced from immuneACCESS, this table was stored by TCRdb with only in-frame sequences that have V and J called. A share of the clones is absent; for the studies checked, an unresolved V gene accounts for under half, and the remainder has no known explanation. Within this sample are 80,000 to 100,000 clones, with around 88% of them counted one time only. The biggest ten clones account for approximately 2% of the sample. The sequenced material came from peripheral blood. The origin of the receptors is a middle-aged man with COVID-19, enrolled during active disease.

The chain joins TRBV2 to TRBJ1-2, with 8 bases fitting TRBD1. This CDR3 has 14 residues. Germline loops: CDR1 SNHLY, CDR2 FYNNEI. Germline trimming cut 7 bases from V and 5 bases from J; bases unmatched to any gene: 9. In DNA, the CDR3 is TGTGCCAGCACCCCACTGGGACAGGCATATGGCTACACCTTC. Translated, it gives CASTPLGQAYGYTF.

This chain uses TRBV3-1 (or the pseudogene TRBV3-2) with TRBJ2-7, with D hard to call. In germline, CDR1 is LGHDT, CDR2 YNNKEL (reference sequence). V dropped 3 bases and J dropped 2 bases, with 11 bases sitting between them. The length of the CDR3 is 14 residues. The CDR3 region is CASSHFAEPYEQYF. The CDR3 nucleotides are TGTGCCAGCAGCCACTTTGCAGAACCCTACGAGCAGTACTTC.

The chain recombines TRBV4-1 with TRBJ1-5; no definite D call. Germline loops: CDR1 MGHRA, CDR2 YSYEKL. The V gene lost 0 bases and the J gene lost 3 bases, with 6 bases spanning the gap. This CDR3 contains 14 residues. The CDR3 sequence: CASSQDRYNQPQHF. The CDR3 DNA reads as TGCGCCAGCAGCCAAGACAGGTACAATCAGCCCCAGCATTTT.

This clone showed up just a few times. V gene TRBV21-1 combines with J gene TRBJ1-6; TRBD1, the D gene given by the table, was not confirmed from the DNA. TRBV21-1 is flagged as a pseudogene. CDR3 length: 14 amino acids. The CDR3 DNA sequence: TGTGCCAGCAGCACCAGACAGTTATTTTCACCCCTCCACTTT. It translates to CASSTRQLFSPLHF.

The genes are TRBV6-5 and TRBJ1-1; possible D gene TRBD1, 5 bases. The V gene lost 5 bases and the J gene lost 4 bases, with 11 bases spanning the gap. The CDR3 is made up of 13 amino acids. Germline V gives CDR1 MNHEY, CDR2 SVGAGI. The CDR3 sequence: CASSTPRVTEAFF. The CDR3 nucleotides read TGTGCCAGCAGTACCCCCAGGGTCACTGAAGCTTTCTTT.

The chain carries TRBV30 and TRBJ2-1; 7 bases are a match to TRBD2. The trim removed 5 bases at V and 7 bases at J, leaving 5 bases unmatched. The CDR3 extends over 12 amino acids. CDR1 is GTSNPN and CDR2 is SVGIG in the germline V gene (reference sequence). CDR3 residues: CAWLGGRNEQFF. CDR3 nucleotide sequence: TGTGCCTGGCTGGGAGGGAGGAATGAGCAGTTCTTC.

This clone was recorded once. The V gene is TRBV5-4, the J gene TRBJ1-1, with TRBD1 matching 8 bases. V gave up 2 bases and J gave up 2 bases; unmatched junction bases: 8. Germline-derived CDR1 and CDR2 are SGHNT and YYREEE (reference sequence). This CDR3 is 16 amino acids long. CDR3 nucleotides: TGTGCCAGCAGCTTAAATCAGGGGGCGGAAAACACTGAAGCTTTCTTT. Protein product: CASSLNQGAENTEAFF.

This rearrangement joins TRBV2 to TRBJ1-5, with TRBD1 matching 8 bases. The junction had 3 bases not matched to a gene; V was cut back by 6 bases and J by 5 bases. The CDR3 has 13 residues. Germline loops: CDR1 SNHLY, CDR2 FYNNEI. The chain's CDR3 is CASRDRDYQPQHF. The CDR3 DNA follows: TGTGCCAGCAGGGACAGGGACTATCAGCCCCAGCATTTT.

The chain links TRBV18 to TRBJ2-2; D is perhaps TRBD1 (5 bases). V dropped 3 bases and J dropped 3 bases, with 11 bases sitting between them. Germline lookup yields CDR1 KGHSH and CDR2 LQKENI. CDR3 length: 15 amino acids. The DNA of the CDR3 is TGTGCCAGCTCACCGAGGCAGGGCGACACCGGGGAGCTGTTTTTT. Its translation: CASSPRQGDTGELFF. Complete variable domain (other parts from reference TRBV18 and TRBJ2-2): NAGVMQNPRHLVRRRGQEARLRCSPMKGHSHVYWYRQLPEEGLKFMVYLQKENIIDESGMPKERFSAEFPKEGPSILRIQQVVRGDSAAYFCASSPRQGDTGELFFGEGSRLTVL.

The V gene is TRBV5-4, the J gene TRBJ1-2, with TRBD1 matching over 8 bases. V lost 4 bases to trimming and J lost 4 bases; unmatched junction nucleotides: 9. Per germline, CDR1 SGHNT and CDR2 YYREEE (reference sequence). The CDR3 is 15 amino acids. CDR3 nucleotides: TGTGCCAGCAGCCCAAAGACAGGGGTGGCCTATGGCTACACCTTC. Its protein is CASSPKTGVAYGYTF.